The rows below give T cell receptor beta chains drawn from one sample of a study of CD8 T cells in ankylosing spondylitis. TCRdb reprocessed the 5' RACE reads via MiXCR and lists one record per CDR3 protein. The sample lists 300,000 to 350,000 distinct CDR3 sequences; roughly 20% were seen once. Sequencing input: blood, either unsorted or a sorted T cell fraction (not recorded which). The receptor set was obtained from a female donor with ankylosing spondylitis or in good health (not recorded which). The CDR3 runs from the conserved cysteine through the conserved F or W. D genes are given only for firm matches. Only part of the rows carry a size: once, few, many, or a class if the clone is expanded.

J gene: TRBJ2-7
V gene: TRBV5-5
D gene: NA
clone size: few
CDR3 DNA: TGTGCCAGCAGCAAAGCCGGGACACATTCCTACGAGCAGTACTTC
CDR3 protein: CASSKAGTHSYEQYF

J gene: TRBJ1-1
V gene: TRBV4-2
D gene: TRBD1
clone size: many
CDR3 DNA: TGTGCCAGCAGCCAACAAGACAGGGGGCTGGGCGAAGCTTTCTTT
CDR3 protein: CASSQQDRGLGEAFF

J gene: TRBJ2-1
V gene: TRBV10-3
D gene: TRBD2
clone size: NA
CDR3 DNA: TGTGCCATCAGACCAACCTTAGCGGGATTAAGAAACAATGAGCAGTTCTTC
CDR3 protein: CAIRPTLAGLRNNEQFF

J gene: TRBJ2-7
V gene: TRBV7-2
D gene: TRBD1
clone size: few
CDR3 DNA: TGTGCCAGCAGCTACCAGGGACAGATGGGCGAGCAGTACTTC
CDR3 protein: CASSYQGQMGEQYF

J gene: TRBJ2-1
V gene: TRBV12-3/TRBV12-4
D gene: NA
clone size: few
CDR3 DNA: TGTGCCAGCAGGACAGACGAGCTCAATGAGCAGTTCTTC
CDR3 protein: CASRTDELNEQFF

J gene: TRBJ2-2
V gene: TRBV12-3/TRBV12-4
D gene: TRBD1
clone size: NA
CDR3 DNA: TGTGCCAGCAGTCCACAACCGACCGGGACAGGGCGGACCGGGGAGCTGTTTTTT
CDR3 protein: CASSPQPTGTGRTGELFF

J gene: TRBJ2-5
V gene: TRBV20-1
D gene: TRBD2
clone size: few
CDR3 DNA: TGCAGTGCTAGACTAGCGGGAGTGGAGACCCAGTACTTC
CDR3 protein: CSARLAGVETQYF

J gene: TRBJ1-2
V gene: TRBV4-3
D gene: NA
clone size: few
CDR3 DNA: TGCGCCAGCAGCCACGGGGTAGGCTATGGCTACACCTTC
CDR3 protein: CASSHGVGYGYTF

J gene: TRBJ1-2
V gene: TRBV29-1
D gene: NA
clone size: many
CDR3 DNA: TGCAGCGTTTCAGGGGAATTAAACTATGGCTACACCTTC
CDR3 protein: CSVSGELNYGYTF

J gene: TRBJ1-5
V gene: TRBV20-1
D gene: NA
clone size: few
CDR3 DNA: TGCAGTGCTAGTATTGGGGACGATCAGCCCCAGCATTTT
CDR3 protein: CSASIGDDQPQHF

J gene: TRBJ2-5
V gene: TRBV29-1
D gene: NA
clone size: many
CDR3 DNA: TGCAGCGTTTCCCCTCGGACTCCCCTGTGGGAGACCCAGTACTTC
CDR3 protein: CSVSPRTPLWETQYF

J gene: TRBJ2-2
V gene: TRBV12-3/TRBV12-4
D gene: NA
clone size: NA
CDR3 DNA: TGTGCCAGCAGTCCAGGAGACGGGGAGCTGTTTTTT
CDR3 protein: CASSPGDGELFF

J gene: TRBJ1-2
V gene: TRBV4-3
D gene: NA
clone size: few
CDR3 DNA: TGCGCCAGCAGCCAAGAAGGCGCCTATGGCTACACCTTC
CDR3 protein: CASSQEGAYGYTF

J gene: TRBJ2-2
V gene: TRBV4-3
D gene: NA
clone size: few
CDR3 DNA: TGCGCCAGCAGCCAAGATGAGGGAATTCCCGGGGAGCTGTTTTTT
CDR3 protein: CASSQDEGIPGELFF

J gene: TRBJ1-4
V gene: TRBV29-1
D gene: NA
clone size: many
CDR3 DNA: TGCAGCGTTGCGAGAGCTAATGAAAAACTGTTTTTT
CDR3 protein: CSVARANEKLFF

J gene: TRBJ2-7
V gene: TRBV11-2
D gene: NA
clone size: NA
CDR3 DNA: TGTGCCAGCAGCGACGCGTACGAGCAGTACTTC
CDR3 protein: CASSDAYEQYF